A single sample gave rise to the 14 T cell receptor beta chains below, sequenced in a study of identical twins' blood T cells. TCRdb reprocessed the 5' RACE reads via MiXCR and lists one record per CDR3 protein. The repertoire holds roughly 380,000 distinct CDR3 sequences, with roughly 27% as singletons. What was sequenced was PBMCs. Every receptor here comes from a woman aged 18 to 50 in good health.

This clonotype was observed a few times. The junction departs from germline at one end; a sequencing error may be responsible. The V call is TRBV3-1, the J call TRBJ2-5; the D is unclear. The V gene's germline CDR1 is LGHDT and CDR2 YNNKEL (reference sequence). This CDR3 has 11 residues. CDR3 sequence: CASSYQGTQYF. The CDR3, as DNA: TGTGCCAGCAGCTACCAAGGGACCCAGTACTTC.

In the case of this clonotype: A read error may produce the germline difference seen at one junction end. The rearrangement joins TRBV18 to TRBJ1-3; D unresolved. Germline V gives CDR1 KGHSH, CDR2 LQKENI. This CDR3 is 16 amino acids long. Here the CDR3 reads CASPPRISGAGNTIYF. CDR3 DNA: TGTGCCAGCCCACCGAGAATCTCCGGAGCTGGAAACACCATATATTTT.

This clonotype turned up a few times. This chain links TRBV29-1 with TRBJ2-1, with 8 bases that match TRBD2. Germline CDR1 reads SQVTM; CDR2 reads ANQGSEA. This CDR3 comprises 15 residues. The V segment lost 6 bases and the J segment 3 bases; nucleotides outside the gene matches: 10. CDR3 sequence: CSVAFREGLYNEQFF. Here the CDR3 DNA reads TGCAGCGTAGCCTTCCGGGAGGGCCTCTACAATGAGCAGTTCTTC.

This clonotype was detected only a few times. CDR3 residues: CASSSPTLNTEAFF. In DNA, the CDR3 is TGTGCCAGCAGTTCCCCGACATTGAACACTGAAGCTTTCTTT. The chain combines TRBV6-5 with TRBJ1-1; D gene uncertain. This CDR3 spans 14 amino acids. Germline values: CDR1 MNHEY, CDR2 SVGAGI. Trimming cost V 4 bases and J 0 bases, with 9 bases left between them.

V is TRBV14 and J is TRBJ2-3, with D possibly matching TRBD2 (5 bases). CDR1 is SGHDN and CDR2 is FVKESK in the germline V gene. Deletions cut 8 bases from V and 2 bases from J, with 20 bases between. This CDR3 region has 16 residues. The CDR3: CASPLSSGELTDTQYF. In DNA form, the CDR3 reads TGTGCCAGCCCCCTCTCGAGCGGAGAGCTCACAGATACGCAGTATTTT.

V gene TRBV9 combines with J gene TRBJ1-2; TRBD1 might be the D (6 bases). V lost 1 base, J lost 5 bases, and 9 bases lay in between. Germline V gene lookup returns CDR1 SGDLS and CDR2 YYNGEE. CDR3 length: 13 amino acids. The DNA for the CDR3 is TGTGCCAGCAGCGTAAGGGGGGGTTATGGCTACACCTTC. Translated: CASSVRGGYGYTF.

The chain combines TRBV15 with TRBJ2-1; no reliable D call. This CDR3 has 13 amino acids. With 6 bases removed from V and 0 bases from J, the gap between germline ends came to 6 bases. Per the germline V gene, CDR1 is LNHNV and CDR2 is YYDKDF (reference sequence). The CDR3 nucleotides are TGTGCCACCAGAACCAGCTCCTACAATGAGCAGTTCTTC. This encodes CATRTSSYNEQFF.

This clonotype was observed a handful of times. The J gene is TRBJ2-3, the V gene TRBV5-1, with 7 bases identical to TRBD2. V dropped 5 bases and J dropped 3; count of bases not matched to a gene: 12. Germline CDR1 and CDR2: SGHRS and YFSETQ. The length of the CDR3 is 16 residues. In nucleotides, the CDR3 is TGCGCCAGCAGTCGCATCGAAGGCGGGGGAACAGATACGCAGTATTTT. This codes for CASSRIEGGGTDTQYF.

The chain recombines TRBV7-2 with TRBJ1-1; 8 positions agree with TRBD1. The trim removed 4 bases at V and 5 bases at J, leaving 6 bases unmatched. The germline V gene has CDR1 SGHTA and CDR2 FQGNSA. CDR3 length: 14 amino acids. CDR3 protein: CASSSTGGRTEAFF. In nucleotides, the CDR3 is TGTGCCAGCAGCTCCACAGGGGGAAGGACTGAAGCTTTCTTT.

In regard to this clonotype: It may be a read error: a sequence one base away is much more abundant. The chain has TRBV29-1 and TRBJ1-1; maybe TRBD1 (5 bases). V was pared by 6 bases and J by 5 bases, with 13 bases between. The CDR3 runs to 12 residues. The germline V gene encodes CDR1 SQVTM and CDR2 ANQGSEA. The CDR3 reads CSVKGGGTEAFF. DNA of the CDR3: TGCAGCGTGAAAGGCGGGGGTACTGAAGCTTTCTTT.

The CDR3 reads CSARTGKNYGYTF. CDR3 sequence (DNA): TGCAGTGCTAGAACAGGGAAGAACTATGGCTACACCTTC. The V call is TRBV20-1, the J call TRBJ1-2; D may be TRBD1 (6 bases). The CDR3 contains 13 residues. Germline V gene data show CDR1 as DFQATT and CDR2 as SNEGSKA (reference sequence). Trimming removed 2 bases from V and 2 bases from J, with 9 bases in between.

This clonotype was counted only a few times. The rearrangement uses TRBV2 and TRBJ1-6, with unresolved D. The germline gives CDR1 SNHLY, CDR2 FYNNEI. There are 15 residues in the CDR3. V was pared by 4 bases and J by 0 bases, with 7 bases between. The CDR3 nucleotides read TGTGCCAGCAGTGTTGAAATCTCCTATAATTCACCCCTCCACTTT. Protein product: CASSVEISYNSPLHF.

This clonotype was counted between two and nine times. The gene calls are TRBV2 and TRBJ2-5; 7 bases are shared with TRBD2. Germline-derived CDR1 and CDR2 are SNHLY and FYNNEI. This CDR3 has 19 residues. V dropped 5 bases and J dropped 5; count of bases not matched to a gene: 23. This CDR3 reads CASSFPRDYEVETQETQYF. The CDR3 region has the DNA TGTGCCAGCAGTTTCCCCCGGGACTATGAAGTCGAAACCCAGGAGACCCAGTACTTC.

V and J are TRBV20-1 and TRBJ2-6, with a weak D call TRBD1 (6 bases). The CDR3 has 14 amino acids. The germline gives CDR1 DFQATT, CDR2 SNEGSKA (reference sequence). Trimming left V 5 bases short and J 4 bases short, with 12 bases between. CDR3 protein: CSALQGSGANVLTF. In DNA form, the CDR3 reads TGCAGTGCTTTACAGGGTTCGGGGGCCAACGTCCTGACTTTC.